The 8 T cell receptor beta chains below all came from one sample that was sequenced in a study of shared clonotypes between healthy human individuals. Sequencing was performed with immunoSEQ multiplex PCR; in TCRdb, only in-frame clones are kept and a portion is missing. The sample shows approximately 1.5 million clones, 95% to 99% of them seen only once. Sequencing was performed on naive CD4+ T cells sorted from blood. The subset here: CD45RA+ positively selected. The receptors were sampled from a man aged 25-40 years in good health.

This chain links TRBV27 with TRBJ1-2; TRBD1 aligns across 9 bases. CDR3 length equals 14 residues. The V gene's germline CDR1 is MNHEY and CDR2 SMNVEV (reference sequence). J lost 2 bases, V lost 4 bases, and 2 bases had no gene match. The CDR3, as DNA: TGTGCCAGCAGTTCAACAGGGGGCAACTATGGCTACACCTTC. As protein: CASSSTGGNYGYTF.

This clone was detected only a few times. V and J are TRBV30 and TRBJ1-5; D not resolved. Germline-derived CDR1 and CDR2 are GTSNPN and SVGIG (reference sequence). Between the trimmed V and J ends, which lost 3 bases and 1 base, there was a span of 4 bases. This CDR3 comprises 12 residues. The DNA of the CDR3 is TGTGCCTGGAGCGGAAGCAATCAGCCCCAGCATTTT. Encoded protein: CAWSGSNQPQHF.

V gene TRBV18 combines with J gene TRBJ2-1, with 12 bases identical to TRBD1. CDR1 is KGHSH, CDR2 LQKENI, per germline. The V gene end was trimmed by 3 bases and the J gene end by 7 bases; junction bases not matched to a gene: 7. This CDR3 comprises 16 residues. The CDR3 region has the DNA TGTGCCAGCTCACCCCCGGGACAGGGGGCGCTTAATGAGCAGTTCTTC. Amino acid sequence: CASSPPGQGALNEQFF.

CDR3 sequence: CATSRELDPTDTQYF. The DNA for the CDR3 is TGTGCCACCAGCAGAGAGCTAGACCCCACAGATACGCAGTATTTT. J is TRBJ2-3 and V is TRBV15; D unresolved. Germline CDR1 LNHNV, CDR2 YYDKDF (reference sequence). The length of the CDR3 is 15 residues. Trimming took off 0 bases at V and 2 bases at J, with 9 bases between the two ends.

The chain uses TRBV9 and TRBJ2-1; TRBD2 aligns across 10 bases. The trim removed 0 bases at V and 9 bases at J, leaving 9 bases unmatched. The germline CDR1 and CDR2 sequences are SGDLS and YYNGEE. The CDR3 contains 16 residues. Here the CDR3 reads CASSVGVAGGRSEQFF. The DNA for the CDR3 is TGTGCCAGCAGCGTAGGAGTAGCGGGAGGCAGGAGTGAGCAGTTCTTC. The variable domain in full, with the rest retrieved from reference TRBV9 and TRBJ2-1, is DSGVTQTPKHLITATGQRVTLRCSPRSGDLSVYWYQQSLDQGLQFLIQYYNGEERAKGNILERFSAQQFPDLHSELNLSSLELGDSALYFCASSVGVAGGRSEQFFGPGTRLTVL.

The chain employs TRBV28 and TRBJ2-7; D perhaps matches TRBD1 (6 bases). Trimming left V 7 bases short and J 3 bases short, with 19 bases between. Germline CDR1 reads MDHEN; CDR2 reads SYDVKM. The CDR3 covers 15 residues. Here the CDR3 reads CASTLFRPGVYEQYF. Written as DNA, the CDR3 is TGTGCCAGCACCTTATTCCGCCCAGGGGTCTACGAGCAGTACTTC.

The count of this clone is one. V gene TRBV2 combines with J gene TRBJ2-2, with 7 bases lining up with TRBD1. From germline, CDR1 is SNHLY and CDR2 FYNNEI. V was pared by 5 bases and J by 6 bases, with 6 bases of the junction left unmatched. The CDR3 is 14 residues long. CDR3 loop: CASSRTGRAGELFF. As DNA, the CDR3 is TGTGCCAGCAGTCGGACAGGTCGGGCCGGGGAGCTGTTTTTT.

This clone came up once. This chain joins TRBV9 and TRBJ2-3; 8 bases are a match to TRBD2. Germline-derived CDR1 and CDR2 are SGDLS and YYNGEE. V shed 4 bases, J shed 3 bases, and the junction held 4 bases outside the gene matches. The CDR3 runs to 14 residues. CDR3 bases: TGTGCCAGCAGCACACTAGCGGCTACAGATACGCAGTATTTT. Translating gives CASSTLAATDTQYF.